The 28 T cell receptor beta chains given below trace back to one sample, sequenced in a study of cytomegalovirus exposure and HLA in healthy donors. PCR used 60 Vbeta primers and 13 Jbeta primers. Clones were sequenced by immunoSEQ multiplex PCR, and TCRdb holds only the in-frame ones, with some missing. Among roughly 55,000 clones, 81% were seen once, and the ten largest hold roughly 2.3%. What was sequenced was PBMCs. Source of these receptors: a boy aged 5-17 years in good health and CMV-seropositive.

This rearrangement joins TRBV7-6 to TRBJ2-7; 8 nucleotides align to TRBD2. V was pared by 5 bases and J by 0 bases, with 6 bases of the junction left unmatched. The CDR3 is made up of 15 amino acids. Germline V gene sequence: CDR1 SGHVS, CDR2 FNYEAQ. The CDR3 sequence is CASSPSGTSSYEQYF. Written as DNA, the CDR3 is TGTGCCAGCAGCCCCTCGGGGACTAGCTCCTACGAGCAGTACTTC.

The rearrangement links TRBV7-2 to TRBJ2-3; 8 positions agree with TRBD2. V lost 3 bases, J lost 2 bases, and 1 base stayed unmatched. The V gene's germline CDR1 is SGHTA and CDR2 FQGNSA. This CDR3 contains 14 residues. CDR3 sequence: CASSFGGATDTQYF. CDR3 coding DNA: TGTGCCAGCAGCTTCGGGGGGGCCACAGATACGCAGTATTTT.

The chain couples TRBV9 to TRBJ1-1; D is unresolved. CDR1 and CDR2 from the germline V gene are SGDLS and YYNGEE. The germline V and J ends were trimmed by 0 bases and 6 bases, with 9 bases remaining between them. This CDR3 comprises 13 residues. The CDR3 loop reads CASSVEEVSEAFF. In nucleotides, the CDR3 is TGTGCCAGCAGCGTAGAAGAGGTCTCTGAAGCTTTCTTT.

The V call is TRBV5-1, the J call TRBJ2-6; TRBD1 matches 7 bases. The length of the CDR3 is 16 residues. The junction had 4 bases not matched to a gene; V was cut back by 4 bases and J by 0 bases. Germline-derived CDR1 and CDR2 are SGHRS and YFSETQ. CDR3 sequence reads: CASSVGQFSGANVLTF. CDR3 in DNA: TGCGCCAGCAGCGTGGGACAGTTCTCTGGGGCCAACGTCCTGACTTTC.

The V gene is TRBV20-1, the J gene TRBJ1-2; D is ambiguous. Germline V gene sequence: CDR1 DFQATT, CDR2 SNEGSKA (reference sequence). CDR3 size: 9 residues. Trimming shortened V by 5 bases and J by 7 bases, and 5 bases separated the two germline ends. This chain's CDR3 is CSALGGYTF. The CDR3 DNA is TGCAGTGCTCTCGGTGGCTACACCTTC.

V usage is TRBV29-1 and J usage is TRBJ2-5; weak D call: TRBD2 (6 bases). V was shortened by 1 base and J by 0 bases, with 18 bases between the two germline ends. Germline V gene lookup returns CDR1 SQVTM and CDR2 ANQGSEA. The CDR3 consists of 17 residues. The CDR3 sequence is CSVEGTTTDSYQETQYF. CDR3 coding DNA: TGCAGCGTTGAAGGGACTACCACTGATTCGTACCAAGAGACCCAGTACTTC.

The chain carries TRBV7-2 and TRBJ1-1; tentative D call: TRBD1 (6 bases). Germline V gene data show CDR1 as SGHTA and CDR2 as FQGNSA. The CDR3 is 15 amino acids. The V end lost 4 bases, the J end lost 4 bases, and 16 bases lay between the germline ends. The CDR3 protein is CASSSRGGAGTEAFF. As DNA, the CDR3 is TGTGCCAGCAGCTCCCGGGGGGGCGCGGGCACTGAAGCTTTCTTT.

This chain links TRBV7-2 with TRBJ2-1, with 7 bases aligning to TRBD2. Germline V lookup: CDR1 SGHTA, CDR2 FQGNSA. V was clipped by 0 bases and J by 5 bases; unmatched bases: 4. The CDR3 spans 15 residues. Written as DNA, the CDR3 is TGTGCCAGCAGCTTAGCCCTAGCGGTAAACAATGAGCAGTTCTTC. Translating gives CASSLALAVNNEQFF.

The chain joins TRBV27 to TRBJ1-4; 8 bases align to TRBD1. There are 15 residues in the CDR3. With 2 bases clipped from V and 8 bases from J, the junction kept 7 bases outside the gene matches. Germline CDR1 and CDR2: MNHEY and SMNVEV (reference sequence). The CDR3 sequence: CASSLGRTGIEKLFF. The CDR3 DNA reads TGTGCCAGCAGTTTAGGGAGGACAGGGATCGAAAAACTGTTTTTT. Together with reference TRBV27 and TRBJ1-4, the CDR3 gives the full variable domain: EAQVTQNPRYLITVTGKKLTVTCSQNMNHEYMSWYRQDPGLGLRQIYYSMNVEVTDKGDVPEGYKVSRKEKRNFPLILESPSPNQTSLYFCASSLGRTGIEKLFFGSGTQLSVL.

This chain uses TRBV12-5 with TRBJ1-4, with D maybe TRBD1 (6 bases). Germline-derived CDR1 and CDR2 are LGHNT and FRNRAP. The CDR3 has 16 residues. The V gene lost 0 bases and the J gene lost 7 bases, with 15 bases spanning the gap. The CDR3 nucleotides are TGTGCTAGTGGTTTGGTACGGGCAGGGGTGAGTGAAAAACTGTTTTTT. Encoded protein: CASGLVRAGVSEKLFF. Based on the CDR3 plus reference TRBV12-5 and TRBJ1-4, the full variable domain is DARVTQTPRHKVTEMGQEVTMRCQPILGHNTVFWYRQTMMQGLELLAYFRNRAPLDDSGMPKDRFSAEMPDATLATLKIQPSEPRDSAVYFCASGLVRAGVSEKLFFGSGTQLSVL.

This clone occurred once. V gene TRBV29-1 combines with J gene TRBJ1-1; D is possibly TRBD1 (5 bases). The CDR3 is 12 residues long. V gave up 3 bases and J gave up 4 bases, with 9 bases separating them. CDR1 SQVTM and CDR2 ANQGSEA come from the germline V gene. CDR3 nucleotides: TGCAGCGTTGATCGGGGGAGCACTGAAGCTTTCTTT. Amino acids: CSVDRGSTEAFF.

This clone has only a few counts. The chain employs TRBV2 and TRBJ1-1; D gene uncertain. This CDR3 comprises 12 residues. The V end was cut by 5 bases, the J end by 1 base, with 5 bases between. Germline CDR1 is SNHLY and CDR2 is FYNNEI. CDR3: CASSRQNTEAFF. The DNA of the CDR3 is TGTGCCAGCAGTAGACAGAACACTGAAGCTTTCTTT.

CDR3 DNA sequence: TGTGCCATCAGTGGCGCTAGCGGGGGAACCTACTCCTACAATGAGCAGTTCTTC. Translation gives CAISGASGGTYSYNEQFF. V usage is TRBV10-3 and J usage is TRBJ2-1; 10 bases map to TRBD2. The V gene's germline CDR1 is ENHRY and CDR2 SYGVKD. Trimming removed 4 bases from V and 0 bases from J; junction bases left unmatched: 9. The CDR3 consists of 18 residues.

This chain links TRBV7-2 with TRBJ1-3; TRBD1 aligns across 10 bases. Germline V gives CDR1 SGHTA, CDR2 FQGNSA. V gave up 5 bases and J gave up 8 bases; unmatched junction bases: 12. The CDR3 runs to 16 residues. Here the CDR3 DNA reads TGTGCCAGCAGCCCCGACAGGGGGCGAGGTGTGGACACCATATATTTT. Amino acids: CASSPDRGRGVDTIYF. Based on the CDR3 plus reference TRBV7-2 and TRBJ1-3, the full variable domain is GAGVSQSPSNKVTEKGKDVELRCDPISGHTALYWYRQSLGQGLEFLIYFQGNSAPDKSGLPSDRFSAERTGGSVSTLTIQRTQQEDSAVYLCASSPDRGRGVDTIYFGEGSWLTVV.

V and J are TRBV7-9 and TRBJ1-4, with D hard to call. This CDR3 comprises 13 residues. V lost 6 bases and J lost 2, with 7 bases in between. Germline CDR1 and CDR2: SEHNR and FQNEAQ (reference sequence). In DNA form, the CDR3 reads TGTGCCAGCAGGGGAGGGACTAATGAAAAACTGTTTTTT. Protein sequence: CASRGGTNEKLFF. Looking up the rest from reference TRBV7-9 and TRBJ1-4 gives the full variable domain: DTGVSQNPRHKITKRGQNVTFRCDPISEHNRLYWYRQTLGQGPEFLTYFQNEAQLEKSRLLSDRFSAERPKGSFSTLEIQRTEQGDSAMYLCASRGGTNEKLFFGSGTQLSVL.

This clone was observed a handful of times. This chain joins TRBV6-1 and TRBJ2-7, with no clear D. Trimming pared 6 bases from V and 5 bases from J, leaving 20 bases between. The germline CDR1 and CDR2 sequences are MNHNS and SASEGT. The CDR3 is made up of 15 amino acids. CDR3 loop: CASRERQLLMDEQYF. CDR3 DNA sequence: TGTGCCAGCAGGGAACGACAACTCCTTATGGACGAGCAGTACTTC.

This chain connects TRBV7-2 to TRBJ1-2; D remains ambiguous. The germline V gene encodes CDR1 SGHTA and CDR2 FQGNSA. Trimming stripped 5 bases from V and 7 bases from J, with 14 bases between. The CDR3 loop spans 13 amino acids. The CDR3 loop is CASSPERESGYTF. CDR3 sequence (DNA): TGTGCCAGCAGCCCCGAGAGGGAGAGTGGCTACACCTTC.

The chain recombines TRBV6-5 with TRBJ2-1; 9 bases match TRBD1. Germline CDR1 reads MNHEY; CDR2 reads SVGAGI. The CDR3 totals 14 residues. The trim removed 0 bases at V and 16 bases at J, leaving 10 bases unmatched. As DNA, the CDR3 is TGTGCCAGCAGTTACTCGGAGGGGCGGACAGGGGCCTTCTTC. It translates to CASSYSEGRTGAFF.

In regard to this clone: A read error may account for a junction end that differs from germline. Written as DNA, the CDR3 is TGTGCTAGCAGCTCGGGGGCGGGGGTACCGAGGGAGACCCAGTACTTC. Translated, it gives CASSSGAGVPRETQYF. The V and J genes are TRBV7-7 and TRBJ2-5, with TRBD2 as a possible D gene (7 bases). Germline V gene lookup returns CDR1 SSHAT and CDR2 FNYEAQ (reference sequence). This CDR3 is built from 16 residues.

V and J are TRBV5-1 and TRBJ2-7; D is perhaps TRBD2 (5 bases). CDR1 is SGHRS and CDR2 is YFSETQ in the germline V gene. V was clipped by 2 bases and J by 2 bases, with 8 bases between them. The CDR3 loop spans 13 amino acids. In DNA, the CDR3 is TGCGCCAGCAGCTTAAGTAGCGCCTACGAGCAGTACTTC. Translating it yields CASSLSSAYEQYF.

The chain is built from TRBV5-6 and TRBJ2-1, with TRBD1 matching over 7 bases. Germline CDR1 and CDR2: SGHDT and YYEEEE. Trimming at V came to 4 bases and at J to 3 bases, leaving 7 bases not matched to a gene. The CDR3 totals 15 residues. The CDR3 nucleotides read TGTGCCAGCAGCCCGGGACAGCTAATCTACAATGAGCAGTTCTTC. This codes for CASSPGQLIYNEQFF.

J is TRBJ1-1 and V is TRBV29-1; possible D gene TRBD1, 5 bases. CDR1 SQVTM and CDR2 ANQGSEA come from the germline V gene. V dropped 5 bases and J dropped 3 bases, with 13 bases sitting between them. This CDR3 has 13 residues. The CDR3 region is CSVIVGGDTEAFF. The CDR3 DNA reads TGCAGCGTTATCGTCGGGGGGGACACTGAAGCTTTCTTT.

The V gene is TRBV7-9, the J gene TRBJ2-7; D call uncertain. V dropped 5 bases and J dropped 3 bases, with 8 bases sitting between them. This CDR3 is built from 12 residues. Per the germline V gene, CDR1 is SEHNR and CDR2 is FQNEAQ (reference sequence). CDR3 sequence reads: CASSQPGYEQYF. The CDR3 DNA reads TGTGCCAGCAGCCAACCAGGCTACGAGCAGTACTTC.

The rearrangement links TRBV14 to TRBJ2-5; D is possibly TRBD2 (6 bases). CDR3 length: 15 residues. Germline lookup yields CDR1 SGHDN and CDR2 FVKESK. V gave up 1 base and J gave up 1 base, with 10 bases separating them. The CDR3 loop is CASSQVGDFQETQYF. Written as DNA, the CDR3 is TGTGCCAGCAGCCAAGTGGGGGACTTCCAAGAGACCCAGTACTTC. The entire variable domain, with the rest obtained from reference TRBV14 and TRBJ2-5, is as follows: EAGVTQFPSHSVIEKGQTVTLRCDPISGHDNLYWYRRVMGKEIKFLLHFVKESKQDESGMPNNRFLAERTGGTYSTLKVQPAELEDSGVYFCASSQVGDFQETQYFGPGTRLLVL.

V usage is TRBV7-3 and J usage is TRBJ1-1; D unresolved. The CDR3 extends over 13 amino acids. Trimming removed 1 base at V and 2 bases at J, with 5 bases between. Germline V gives CDR1 SGHTA, CDR2 FQGTGA. The CDR3 DNA reads as TGTGCCAGCAGCTTAAGTCATAACACTGAAGCTTTCTTT. Its protein product is CASSLSHNTEAFF.

The rearrangement uses TRBV4-1 and TRBJ2-1; 10 positions match TRBD2. This CDR3 contains 16 residues. Germline CDR1 reads MGHRA; CDR2 reads YSYEKL. Trimming removed 5 bases from V and 6 bases from J; junction bases left unmatched: 10. The CDR3 nucleotides are TGCGCCAGCAGCGACGGGAGGCTAGCGGGGGCCAATGAGCAGTTCTTC. Its protein is CASSDGRLAGANEQFF.

V gene TRBV7-9 combines with J gene TRBJ1-1, with D uncertain. V lost 3 bases and J lost 1, with 12 bases in between. Germline V gene lookup returns CDR1 SEHNR and CDR2 FQNEAQ (reference sequence). This CDR3 comprises 15 residues. The CDR3 protein is CASSFGEVWNTEAFF. The CDR3 DNA reads TGTGCCAGCAGCTTTGGGGAGGTGTGGAACACTGAAGCTTTCTTT.

The chain joins TRBV28 to TRBJ2-4; possible D gene TRBD1, 6 bases. Trimming cost V 8 bases and J 8 bases, with 16 bases left between them. The germline CDR1 and CDR2 sequences are MDHEN and SYDVKM. The CDR3 is 13 residues long. CDR3 region: CASGDIPSDIQYF. DNA of the CDR3: TGTGCCAGCGGGGACATTCCGTCCGACATTCAGTACTTC.